Only a few counts were recorded for the clone carrying this T cell receptor beta chain. Its antigen is currently unknown. The data originate from a study of T cells in Graves' hyperthyroidism and ophthalmopathy. General study points: Ophthalmopathy cases were set apart from stable hyperthyroidism by a 13 V-J model. The model foresaw ophthalmopathy a median approximately 6.3 months prior to onset. Among clonotypes expanded in thyroid above 0.001, most were also found in blood.

There were TCR beta CDR3 regions amplified from RNA transcripts. The TCR CDR3 first-round RT-PCR relied on the HTBI primer set. TCRdb fed the multiplex PCR reads into MiXCR, producing one record per CDR3 protein. This table has about 460,000 distinct CDR3 sequences, 22% appearing once. Clinical symptoms, serum thyroxine, TRAb, thyroid ultrasound and orbital computed tomography informed diagnoses. Sequenced sample: blood. The TCR sequence derives from a woman in her sixties or seventies with Graves' ophthalmopathy.

Here the CDR3 reads CSASRESGTQYF. DNA of the CDR3: TGCAGTGCCAGCAGGGAGTCTGGGACCCAGTACTTC. V gene TRBV20-1 combines with J gene TRBJ2-5; D may correspond to TRBD1 or TRBD2 (5 bases each). The CDR3 loop spans 12 amino acids. Deletions cut 6 bases from V and 7 bases from J, with 15 bases between. The V gene's germline CDR1 is DFQATT and CDR2 SNEGSKA (reference sequence).